A single sample gave rise to the 15 T cell receptor beta chains below, sequenced in a study of memory B cells and T cells in multiple sclerosis. Data came from immunoSEQ multiplex PCR; TCRdb stores just in-frame clones and leaves some out. The repertoire holds about 46,000 clones, with roughly 80% as singletons. Stimulus-free culture yielded autoproliferating CFSE-dim and non-proliferating CFSE-high T cells, each sequenced separately. Cultures began with fewer than 5.5x10^7 CFSE-labeled PBMCs, unstimulated for 7 to 8 days, with replicate wells pooled. Antigens for these TCRs are unknown. The sequencing sample was made of PBMCs from blood kept in culture. These receptors were obtained from a human donor with multiple sclerosis.

The V and J genes are TRBV28 and TRBJ2-2, with TRBD2 matching over 7 bases. The CDR3 contains 14 residues. Germline V gene data show CDR1 as MDHEN and CDR2 as SYDVKM. With V trimmed by 6 bases and J by 3 bases, 4 bases remained unmatched. The CDR3 loop reads CASSSSGDTGELFF. CDR3 sequence (DNA): TGTGCCAGCAGCTCCAGCGGGGACACCGGGGAGCTGTTTTTT.

The genes are TRBV7-8 and TRBJ1-6; D may be TRBD1 (6 bases). The V end lost 6 bases, the J end lost 6 bases, and 15 bases lay between the germline ends. This CDR3 contains 15 residues. Looked up from germline, CDR1 is SGHVS and CDR2 is FQNEAQ. CDR3 coding DNA: TGTGCCAGCAGAATACATGGACAGAGTAATTCACCCCTCCACTTT. Encoded protein: CASRIHGQSNSPLHF.

The genes are TRBV6-6 and TRBJ1-4; a possible D gene is TRBD1 (6 bases). Trimming pared 5 bases from V and 1 base from J, leaving 8 bases between. The CDR3 contains 14 residues. Per germline, CDR1 MNHNY and CDR2 SVGAGI (reference sequence). This chain's CDR3 is CASSLQGTNEKLFF. CDR3 DNA: TGTGCCAGCAGTCTACAGGGAACTAATGAAAAACTGTTTTTT.

The chain is built from TRBV6-5 and TRBJ1-2; 7 bases are a match to TRBD1. The V and J ends lost 5 bases and 4 bases, in that order; junction bases with no gene match: 7. CDR1 is MNHEY and CDR2 is SVGAGI in the germline V gene. There are 14 residues in the CDR3. CDR3 DNA sequence: TGTGCCAGCAGTCCTTCGGACAGGATCTATGGCTACACCTTC. This encodes CASSPSDRIYGYTF.

The V and J genes are TRBV7-2 and TRBJ1-6, with D perhaps matching TRBD1 (6 bases). The germline gives CDR1 SGHTA, CDR2 FQGNSA. The CDR3 has 13 amino acids. The germline V and J ends were trimmed by 4 bases and 7 bases, with 8 bases remaining between them. The CDR3 sequence is CASSSTGNSPLHF. As DNA, the CDR3 is TGTGCCAGCAGCTCCACAGGGAATTCACCCCTCCACTTT.

The rearrangement joins TRBV29-1 to TRBJ2-1; TRBD1 is a possible D gene (6 bases). Germline V gene data show CDR1 as SQVTM and CDR2 as ANQGSEA. Trimming removed 4 bases at V and 6 bases at J, with 13 bases between. The CDR3 consists of 13 residues. The CDR3 protein is CSVVTGYGNEQFF. The CDR3 DNA sequence: TGCAGCGTTGTAACAGGGTACGGCAATGAGCAGTTCTTC.

The sample holds a few counts of this clone. The chain uses TRBV16 and TRBJ2-7; TRBD2 matches at 7 bases. Trimming took 3 bases from V and 2 from J; bases not matched to a gene: 7. The CDR3 consists of 15 residues. Germline CDR1 KGHSY, CDR2 FQNENV. The CDR3 region is CASSQGGTATYEQYF. CDR3 bases: TGTGCCAGCAGCCAGGGGGGGACCGCCACCTACGAGCAGTACTTC. The whole variable domain, filled in from reference TRBV16 and TRBJ2-7, reads GEEVAQTPKHLVRGEGQKAKLYCAPIKGHSYVFWYQQVLKNEFKFLISFQNENVFDETGMPKERFSAKCLPNSPCSLEIQATKLEDSAVYFCASSQGGTATYEQYFGPGTRLTVT.

Notes on this clone: The sample holds other DNA sequences that translate to the same CDR3. The chain uses TRBV9 and TRBJ1-3, with 7 bases lining up with TRBD1. This CDR3 contains 15 residues. Per germline, CDR1 SGDLS and CDR2 YYNGEE. The junction had 2 bases not matched to a gene; V was cut back by 0 bases and J by 2 bases. The CDR3 loop reads CASSVAGTAGNTIYF. The CDR3 DNA reads as TGTGCCAGCAGCGTAGCGGGGACAGCTGGAAACACCATATATTTT.

This clone was detected a few times. V and J are TRBV7-2 and TRBJ1-6; no clear D. The CDR3 covers 13 residues. From germline, CDR1 is SGHTA and CDR2 FQGNSA. The V end lost 6 bases, the J end lost 8 bases, and 11 bases lay between the germline ends. For the CDR3, the DNA is TGTGCCAGCAGTCTAGGTCGAGATTCACCCCTCCACTTT. It is translated as CASSLGRDSPLHF.

V usage is TRBV6-1 and J usage is TRBJ2-7; a weak D match, TRBD1 (5 bases). Per germline, CDR1 MNHNS and CDR2 SASEGT. The CDR3 contains 15 residues. With 6 bases removed from V and 0 bases from J, the gap between germline ends came to 15 bases. CDR3 residues: CASRPGPLSSYEQYF. The CDR3 DNA reads TGTGCCAGCAGACCAGGGCCTCTGAGCTCCTACGAGCAGTACTTC.

This clone was detected a few times. The chain links TRBV7-2 to TRBJ2-1; 9 bases are shared with TRBD2. Per germline, CDR1 SGHTA and CDR2 FQGNSA. The CDR3 is made up of 14 amino acids. Trimming removed 10 bases from V and 7 bases from J; junction bases left unmatched: 11. CDR3: CATEGGGAVNEQFF. As DNA, the CDR3 is TGTGCCACCGAGGGCGGGGGGGCTGTAAATGAGCAGTTCTTC.

V gene TRBV2 combines with J gene TRBJ1-1, with 7 nucleotides matching TRBD1. Trimming took 6 bases from V and 6 from J; bases not matched to a gene: 7. This CDR3 is built from 13 residues. Germline values: CDR1 SNHLY, CDR2 FYNNEI. The CDR3 loop is CASSKTGWAEAFF. DNA of the CDR3: TGTGCCAGCAGCAAGACAGGGTGGGCTGAAGCTTTCTTT.

The chain links TRBV6-5 to TRBJ2-1; TRBD2 matches 11 bases. V shed 1 base and J 4 bases; nucleotides not matched to a gene: 3. The CDR3 runs 16 residues. CDR1 is MNHEY, CDR2 SVGAGI, per germline. DNA for the CDR3: TGTGCCAGCAGTTACTTACTAGCGGGGGATTACAATGAGCAGTTCTTC. Amino acid sequence: CASSYLLAGDYNEQFF.

The rearrangement links TRBV2 to TRBJ2-2; D uncertain. CDR3 length: 11 amino acids. V lost 9 bases, J lost 6 bases, and 8 bases lay in between. Looked up from germline, CDR1 is SNHLY and CDR2 is FYNNEI. The CDR3 nucleotides read TGTGCCAGGGAGTTCCCCGGGGAGCTGTTTTTT. Translated, it gives CAREFPGELFF. The whole variable domain, remainder taken from reference TRBV2 and TRBJ2-2, is EPEVTQTPSHQVTQMGQEVILRCVPISNHLYFYWYRQILGQKVEFLVSFYNNEISEKSEIFDDQFSVERPDGSNFTLKIRSTKLEDSAMYFCAREFPGELFFGEGSRLTVL.

V and J are TRBV5-1 and TRBJ2-3, with D perhaps assigned TRBD1 or TRBD2 (5 bases each). V lost 3 bases and J lost 1, with 12 bases in between. Germline V CDR1 and CDR2: SGHRS, YFSETQ. CDR3 length: 15 amino acids. This CDR3 is CASSSGLGGTDTQYF. The CDR3 nucleotides read TGCGCCAGCAGCTCCGGCCTGGGGGGCACAGATACGCAGTATTTT.